These 21 T cell receptor beta chains were sequenced from one sample in a study of control samples from healthy donors and cancer patients. Sequenced by immunoSEQ multiplex PCR; TCRdb stores in-frame clones only, minus some. This table holds approximately 140,000 clones, 85% to 95% found once. Sample: blood. These TCRs come from a man aged 35-49 years in good health.

The CDR3, as DNA: TGTGCCAGCAGCTTGGGCGGGCTAGCGGTACAAGAGACCCAGTACTTC. This encodes CASSLGGLAVQETQYF. V is TRBV5-6 and J is TRBJ2-5; TRBD2 matches at 7 bases. This CDR3 has 16 amino acids. Germline CDR1 and CDR2: SGHDT and YYEEEE. With 0 bases clipped from V and 2 bases from J, the junction kept 7 bases outside the gene matches. Based on the CDR3 plus reference TRBV5-6 and TRBJ2-5, the full variable domain is DAGVTQSPTHLIKTRGQQVTLRCSPKSGHDTVSWYQQALGQGPQFIFQYYEEEERQRGNFPDRFSGHQFPNYSSELNVNALLLGDSALYLCASSLGGLAVQETQYFGPGTRLLVL.

This clone was seen only once. The chain uses TRBV28 and TRBJ1-2; TRBD1 might be the D (5 bases). V was cut by 7 bases and J by 5 bases, with 11 bases left in between. The CDR3 contains 12 residues. Germline CDR1 reads MDHEN; CDR2 reads SYDVKM. CDR3 coding DNA: TGTGCCAGCAACCGGGACTTATATGGCTACACCTTC. As protein: CASNRDLYGYTF.

V gene TRBV4-1 combines with J gene TRBJ1-1; TRBD1 matches 8 bases. V shed 2 bases and J 6 bases; nucleotides not matched to a gene: 8. CDR3 length equals 15 residues. The germline V gene encodes CDR1 MGHRA and CDR2 YSYEKL. The CDR3 region is CASSQPTGVLPEAFF. The CDR3 DNA sequence: TGCGCCAGCAGCCAACCGACAGGGGTCCTCCCTGAAGCTTTCTTT.

This chain joins TRBV21-1 and TRBJ1-2; TRBD1, the D gene given by the table, was not confirmed from the DNA. TRBV21-1 is labeled a pseudogene. CDR3 size: 16 residues. The DNA of the CDR3 is TGTGCCAGCAGCAAAGAGAAGGGACAGGGGAACGAGGGCTACACCTTC. It specifies CASSKEKGQGNEGYTF.

The chain has TRBV11-1 and TRBJ2-2; 11 bases align to TRBD1. The CDR3 has 16 residues. V dropped 2 bases and J dropped 6; count of bases not matched to a gene: 5. In germline, CDR1 is SGHAT, CDR2 FQDESV (reference sequence). The CDR3 bases are TGTGCCAGCAGCTTAATTGGGACAGGGGGTTCCGGGGAGCTGTTTTTT. Translation gives CASSLIGTGGSGELFF.

The V call is TRBV19, the J call TRBJ1-2; a possible D gene is TRBD1 (5 bases). The CDR3 has 16 residues. Trimming left V 5 bases short and J 2 bases short, with 18 bases between. Germline-derived CDR1 and CDR2 are LNHDA and SQIVND (reference sequence). The CDR3 protein is CASSPYSAGSNYGYTF. In DNA form, the CDR3 reads TGTGCCAGTAGTCCCTACTCCGCAGGGTCAAACTATGGCTACACCTTC.

The rearrangement joins TRBV5-4 to TRBJ2-3; 7 nucleotides align to TRBD1. The V gene's germline CDR1 is SGHNT and CDR2 YYREEE (reference sequence). Trimming cost V 4 bases and J 1 base; bases outside gene matches: 3. This CDR3 has 14 residues. The CDR3 bases are TGTGCCAGCAGCGAGGGACAGCGCACAGATACGCAGTATTTT. Protein sequence: CASSEGQRTDTQYF.

The chain carries TRBV7-8 and TRBJ1-4; D gene ambiguous. Looked up from germline, CDR1 is SGHVS and CDR2 is FQNEAQ. Deletions cut 5 bases from V and 3 bases from J, with 10 bases between. The CDR3 contains 14 residues. CDR3 sequence reads: CASSDRGSNEKLFF. In nucleotides, the CDR3 is TGTGCCAGCAGCGACCGGGGATCTAATGAAAAACTGTTTTTT.

The V gene is TRBV2, the J gene TRBJ2-5; D call uncertain. CDR1 and CDR2 from the germline V gene are SNHLY and FYNNEI. This CDR3 is built from 13 residues. The ends were cut back, 1 base at V and 5 bases at J, with 8 bases in the middle. The DNA for the CDR3 is TGTGCCAGCAGTGAAGAAAGCGTGGAGACCCAGTACTTC. This gives the protein CASSEESVETQYF.

This clone was detected once. The chain has TRBV10-3 and TRBJ2-3; D gene uncertain. CDR3 length equals 16 residues. The V end lost 0 bases, the J end lost 0 bases, and 10 bases lay between the germline ends. From germline, CDR1 is ENHRY and CDR2 SYGVKD. The CDR3 coding sequence is TGTGCCATCAGTGAGTCCGTGAGTTCTAGCACAGATACGCAGTATTTT. It codes for CAISESVSSSTDTQYF.

V usage is TRBV13 and J usage is TRBJ1-5; D remains ambiguous. CDR3 length: 12 amino acids. Germline V gives CDR1 PRHDT, CDR2 FYEKMQ (reference sequence). The V gene lost 3 bases and the J gene lost 7 bases, with 7 bases spanning the gap. The CDR3 spells CASSFLSQPQHF. CDR3 coding DNA: TGTGCCAGCAGCTTCCTTAGCCAGCCCCAGCATTTT.

The V call is TRBV3-1 (or the pseudogene TRBV3-2), the J call TRBJ2-1, with a possible D match to TRBD1 (5 bases). V was shortened by 5 bases and J by 0 bases, with 11 bases between the two germline ends. Germline V gene lookup returns CDR1 LGHDT and CDR2 YNNKEL (reference sequence). This CDR3 is built from 15 residues. The DNA for the CDR3 is TGTGCCAGCAGCATACAGGAGAGCTCCTACAATGAGCAGTTCTTC. Its translation is CASSIQESSYNEQFF.

The rearrangement joins TRBV12-5 to TRBJ1-1; D is possibly TRBD1 (5 bases). CDR1 and CDR2 from the germline V gene are LGHNT and FRNRAP. The V end lost 3 bases, the J end lost 4 bases, and 18 bases lay between the germline ends. This CDR3 region has 16 residues. The CDR3 DNA follows: TGTGCTAGTGGTTTCATCCCGGGTATGGGGACCACTGAAGCTTTCTTT. This sequence encodes CASGFIPGMGTTEAFF.

CDR3 region: CASSPRTGEQYF. CDR3 nucleotides: TGTGCCAGCTCACCAAGGACAGGCGAGCAGTACTTC. The rearrangement links TRBV18 to TRBJ2-7; 7 bases map to TRBD1. This CDR3 contains 12 residues. The germline gives CDR1 KGHSH, CDR2 LQKENI. The V segment lost 2 bases and the J segment 6 bases; nucleotides outside the gene matches: 1.

This chain joins TRBV3-1 (or the pseudogene TRBV3-2) and TRBJ1-5, with TRBD1 identical over 9 bases. The CDR3 totals 16 residues. The germline V gene encodes CDR1 LGHDT and CDR2 YNNKEL (reference sequence). The trim removed 1 base at V and 7 bases at J, leaving 8 bases unmatched. The CDR3 nucleotides read TGTGCCAGCAGCCAAGGATGGACAGGGGACCGGCAGCCCCAGCATTTT. Its protein product is CASSQGWTGDRQPQHF.

The gene calls are TRBV5-4 and TRBJ1-2; 8 bases align to TRBD1. V lost 1 base to trimming and J lost 3 bases; unmatched junction nucleotides: 5. The CDR3 totals 15 residues. The V gene's germline CDR1 is SGHNT and CDR2 YYREEE (reference sequence). Here the CDR3 reads CASSLSRGRYYGYTF. The CDR3 DNA sequence: TGTGCCAGCAGCTTGTCCAGGGGGCGCTACTATGGCTACACCTTC.

Regarding this clone: Other DNA sequences in this sample translate to the same CDR3. The rearrangement links TRBV7-9 to TRBJ1-1; the D is unclear. The V gene lost 0 bases and the J gene lost 5 bases, with 4 bases spanning the gap. This CDR3 has 12 residues. The germline V gene has CDR1 SEHNR and CDR2 FQNEAQ (reference sequence). The CDR3 bases are TGTGCCAGCAGCTTAGCCGGGACTGAAGCTTTCTTT. Translated, it gives CASSLAGTEAFF. Full variable domain (remainder filled in from reference TRBV7-9 and TRBJ1-1): DTGVSQNPRHKITKRGQNVTFRCDPISEHNRLYWYRQTLGQGPEFLTYFQNEAQLEKSRLLSDRFSAERPKGSFSTLEIQRTEQGDSAMYLCASSLAGTEAFFGQGTRLTVV.

The V and J genes are TRBV4-2 and TRBJ1-2; TRBD1 agrees at 8 bases. Germline V gene data show CDR1 as LGHNA and CDR2 as YNFKEQ. The CDR3 covers 15 residues. Trimming removed 3 bases from V and 4 bases from J; junction bases left unmatched: 7. CDR3 nucleotide sequence: TGTGCCAGCAGCCAGGGCGGACAGGGAATCTATGGCTACACCTTC. It encodes CASSQGGQGIYGYTF.

The rearrangement links TRBV5-1 to TRBJ2-1; tentatively, D is TRBD2 (6 bases). Trimming took 2 bases from V and 5 from J, leaving 14 bases between them. From germline, CDR1 is SGHRS and CDR2 YFSETQ. This CDR3 spans 15 amino acids. The CDR3 DNA is TGCGCCAGCAGCTTCCGGGACGGAGGGAACAATGAGCAGTTCTTC. This gives the protein CASSFRDGGNNEQFF.

V usage is TRBV3-1 (or the pseudogene TRBV3-2) and J usage is TRBJ2-5, with D tentatively TRBD2 (6 bases). V was pared by 0 bases and J by 4 bases, with 9 bases between. This CDR3 is 14 amino acids long. Germline V CDR1 and CDR2: LGHDT, YNNKEL (reference sequence). In DNA form, the CDR3 reads TGTGCCAGCAGCCAAGATCCCGGGAGAGAGACCCAGTACTTC. Protein sequence: CASSQDPGRETQYF.

This chain links TRBV27 with TRBJ2-3, with D perhaps TRBD2 (6 bases). CDR1 is MNHEY, CDR2 SMNVEV, per germline (reference sequence). CDR3 length: 14 residues. V dropped 6 bases and J dropped 3 bases, with 13 bases sitting between them. CDR3 sequence reads: CASSGTRRTDTQYF. Written as DNA, the CDR3 is TGTGCCAGCAGCGGGACTCGGAGAACAGATACGCAGTATTTT.